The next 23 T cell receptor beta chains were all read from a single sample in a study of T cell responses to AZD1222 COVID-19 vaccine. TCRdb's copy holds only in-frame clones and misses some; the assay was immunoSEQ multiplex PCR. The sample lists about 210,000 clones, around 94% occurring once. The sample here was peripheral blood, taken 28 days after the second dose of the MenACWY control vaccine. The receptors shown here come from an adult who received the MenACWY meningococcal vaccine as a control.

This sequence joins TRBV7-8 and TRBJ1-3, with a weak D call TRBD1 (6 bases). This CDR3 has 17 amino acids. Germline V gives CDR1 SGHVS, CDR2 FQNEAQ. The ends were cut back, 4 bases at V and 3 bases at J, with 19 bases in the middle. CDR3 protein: CASSSGIRGRGGNTIYF. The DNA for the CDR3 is TGTGCCAGCAGCTCCGGGATTCGGGGGCGCGGTGGAAACACCATATATTTT.

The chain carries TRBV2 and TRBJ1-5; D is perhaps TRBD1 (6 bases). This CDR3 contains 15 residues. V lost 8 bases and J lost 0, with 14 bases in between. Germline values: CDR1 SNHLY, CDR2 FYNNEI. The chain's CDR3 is CASGARGNSNQPQHF. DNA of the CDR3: TGTGCCAGCGGGGCAAGGGGGAATAGCAATCAGCCCCAGCATTTT.

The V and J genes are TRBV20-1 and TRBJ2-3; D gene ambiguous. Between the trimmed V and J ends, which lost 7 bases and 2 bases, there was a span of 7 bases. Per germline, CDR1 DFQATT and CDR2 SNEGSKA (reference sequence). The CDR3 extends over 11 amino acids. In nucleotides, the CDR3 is TGCAGTGGAGAGTTCACAGATACGCAGTATTTT. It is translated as CSGEFTDTQYF.

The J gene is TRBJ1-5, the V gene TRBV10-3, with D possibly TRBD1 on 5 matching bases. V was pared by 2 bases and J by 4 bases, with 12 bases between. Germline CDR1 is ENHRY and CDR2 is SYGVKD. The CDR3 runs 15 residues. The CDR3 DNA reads TGTGCCATCAGTGAGGGGGCAGGGACGAATCAGCCCCAGCATTTT. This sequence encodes CAISEGAGTNQPQHF.

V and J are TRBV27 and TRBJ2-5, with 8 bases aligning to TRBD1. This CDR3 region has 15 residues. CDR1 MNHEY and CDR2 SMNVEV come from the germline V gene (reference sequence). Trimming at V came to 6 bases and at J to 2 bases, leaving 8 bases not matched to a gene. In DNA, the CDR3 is TGTGCCAGCAGCCAGGGGTACAGGGGGCAAGAGACCCAGTACTTC. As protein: CASSQGYRGQETQYF.

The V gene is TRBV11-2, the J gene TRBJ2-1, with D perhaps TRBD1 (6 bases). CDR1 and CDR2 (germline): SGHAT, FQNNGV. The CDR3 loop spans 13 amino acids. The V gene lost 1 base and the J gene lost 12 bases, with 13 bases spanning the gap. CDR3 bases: TGTGCCAGCAGCTTAGTTAGTTCCAGGGGGCAGTTCTTC. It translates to CASSLVSSRGQFF.

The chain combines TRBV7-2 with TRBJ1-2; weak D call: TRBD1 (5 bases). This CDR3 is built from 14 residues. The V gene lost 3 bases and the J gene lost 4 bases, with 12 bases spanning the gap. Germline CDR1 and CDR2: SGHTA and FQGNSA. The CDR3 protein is CASSLGDPGYGYTF. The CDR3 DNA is TGTGCCAGCAGCTTGGGGGACCCGGGCTATGGCTACACCTTC. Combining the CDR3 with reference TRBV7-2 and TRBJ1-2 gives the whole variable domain GAGVSQSPSNKVTEKGKDVELRCDPISGHTALYWYRQSLGQGLEFLIYFQGNSAPDKSGLPSDRFSAERTGGSVSTLTIQRTQQEDSAVYLCASSLGDPGYGYTFGSGTRLTVV.

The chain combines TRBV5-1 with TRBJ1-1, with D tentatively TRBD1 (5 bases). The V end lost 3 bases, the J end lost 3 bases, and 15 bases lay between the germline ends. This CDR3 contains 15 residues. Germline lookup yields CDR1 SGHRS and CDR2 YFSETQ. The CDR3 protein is CASSSFAGWDTEAFF. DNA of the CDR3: TGCGCCAGCAGCTCGTTTGCAGGGTGGGACACTGAAGCTTTCTTT.

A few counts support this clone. As DNA, the CDR3 is TGTGCCAGCAGCTTAGCTAGTCCGGGACAGGGCCTCTCATACGAGCAGTACTTC. This translates into CASSLASPGQGLSYEQYF. The chain joins TRBV7-2 to TRBJ2-7; 9 bases fit TRBD1. This CDR3 contains 18 residues. J gave up 4 bases and V 0 bases, and 13 bases lay outside the gene matches. From germline, CDR1 is SGHTA and CDR2 FQGNSA. The full variable domain, in which reference TRBV7-2 and TRBJ2-7 provide the parts outside the CDR3, is GAGVSQSPSNKVTEKGKDVELRCDPISGHTALYWYRQSLGQGLEFLIYFQGNSAPDKSGLPSDRFSAERTGGSVSTLTIQRTQQEDSAVYLCASSLASPGQGLSYEQYFGPGTRLTVT.

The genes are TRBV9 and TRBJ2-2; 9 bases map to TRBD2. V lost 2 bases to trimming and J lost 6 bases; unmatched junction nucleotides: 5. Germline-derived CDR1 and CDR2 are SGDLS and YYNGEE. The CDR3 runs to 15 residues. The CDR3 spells CASSVRTSAAGELFF. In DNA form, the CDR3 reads TGTGCCAGCAGCGTCCGGACTAGCGCGGCCGGGGAGCTGTTTTTT.

The DNA for the CDR3 is TGTGCCAGCAGCCATGCTGAGGGACGCACAGATACGCAGTATTTT. Protein sequence: CASSHAEGRTDTQYF. This chain joins TRBV14 and TRBJ2-3, with D perhaps assigned TRBD1 or TRBD2 (5 bases each). Germline values: CDR1 SGHDN, CDR2 FVKESK. This CDR3 contains 15 residues. V shed 3 bases and J shed 1 base, with 11 bases lying between them.

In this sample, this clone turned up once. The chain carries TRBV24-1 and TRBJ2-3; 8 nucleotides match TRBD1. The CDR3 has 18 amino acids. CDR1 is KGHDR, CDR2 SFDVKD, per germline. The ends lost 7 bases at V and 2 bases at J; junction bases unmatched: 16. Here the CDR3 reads CATSASGLGTGTTDTQYF. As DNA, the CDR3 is TGTGCCACCAGCGCGAGTGGTCTGGGGACAGGTACCACAGATACGCAGTATTTT.

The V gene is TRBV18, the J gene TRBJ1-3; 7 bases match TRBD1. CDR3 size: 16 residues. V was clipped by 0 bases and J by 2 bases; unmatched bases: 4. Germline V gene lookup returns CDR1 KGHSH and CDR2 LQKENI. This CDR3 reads CASSPPIDRAGNTIYF. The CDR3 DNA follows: TGTGCCAGCTCACCACCGATAGACAGGGCTGGAAACACCATATATTTT. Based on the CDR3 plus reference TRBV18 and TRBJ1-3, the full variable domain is NAGVMQNPRHLVRRRGQEARLRCSPMKGHSHVYWYRQLPEEGLKFMVYLQKENIIDESGMPKERFSAEFPKEGPSILRIQQVVRGDSAAYFCASSPPIDRAGNTIYFGEGSWLTVV.

In DNA form, the CDR3 reads TGCGCCAGCAGCTTGGCGGGAGCGGGTGGTCCGGATACGCAGTATTTT. Protein sequence: CASSLAGAGGPDTQYF. V and J are TRBV5-1 and TRBJ2-3; D might be TRBD2 (6 bases). Germline V lookup: CDR1 SGHRS, CDR2 YFSETQ. The CDR3 sequence is 16 residues long. V gave up 0 bases and J gave up 6 bases, with 17 bases separating them.

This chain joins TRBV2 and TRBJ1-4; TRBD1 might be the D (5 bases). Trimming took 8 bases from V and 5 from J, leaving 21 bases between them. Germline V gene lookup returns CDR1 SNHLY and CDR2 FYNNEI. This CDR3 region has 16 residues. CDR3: CASDWGFQGSNEKLFF. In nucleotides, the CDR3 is TGTGCCAGCGACTGGGGATTCCAGGGCTCCAATGAAAAACTGTTTTTT.

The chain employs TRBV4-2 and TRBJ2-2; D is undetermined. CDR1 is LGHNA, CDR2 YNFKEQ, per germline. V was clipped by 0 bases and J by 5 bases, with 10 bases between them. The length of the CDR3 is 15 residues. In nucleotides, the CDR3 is TGTGCCAGCAGCCAAGATTGGAAGTCGACCGGGGAGCTGTTTTTT. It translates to CASSQDWKSTGELFF.

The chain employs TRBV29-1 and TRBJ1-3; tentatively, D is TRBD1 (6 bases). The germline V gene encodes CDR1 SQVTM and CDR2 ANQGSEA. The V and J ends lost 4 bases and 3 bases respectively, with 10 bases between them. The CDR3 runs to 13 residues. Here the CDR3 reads CSVGTVNGNTIYF. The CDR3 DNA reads TGCAGCGTTGGGACAGTAAATGGAAACACCATATATTTT.

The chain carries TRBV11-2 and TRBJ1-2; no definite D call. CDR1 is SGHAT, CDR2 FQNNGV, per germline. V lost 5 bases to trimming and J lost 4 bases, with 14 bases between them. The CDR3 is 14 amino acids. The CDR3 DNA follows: TGTGCCAGCAGCCTCCTCAATGGGATCTATGGCTACACCTTC. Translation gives CASSLLNGIYGYTF.

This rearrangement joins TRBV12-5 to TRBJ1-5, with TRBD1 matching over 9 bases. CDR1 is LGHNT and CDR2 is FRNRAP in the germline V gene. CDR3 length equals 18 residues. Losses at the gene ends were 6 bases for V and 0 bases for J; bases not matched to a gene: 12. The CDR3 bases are TGTGCTAGTGGCCCAGCCCACGGACAGGGGTATAGCAATCAGCCCCAGCATTTT. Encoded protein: CASGPAHGQGYSNQPQHF.

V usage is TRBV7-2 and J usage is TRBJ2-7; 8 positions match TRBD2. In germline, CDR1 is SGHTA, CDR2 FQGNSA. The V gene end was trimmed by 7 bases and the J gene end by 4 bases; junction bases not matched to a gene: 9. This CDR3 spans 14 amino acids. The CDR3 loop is CASTLSGTIYEQYF. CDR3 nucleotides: TGTGCCAGCACCCTTAGCGGGACGATTTACGAGCAGTACTTC.

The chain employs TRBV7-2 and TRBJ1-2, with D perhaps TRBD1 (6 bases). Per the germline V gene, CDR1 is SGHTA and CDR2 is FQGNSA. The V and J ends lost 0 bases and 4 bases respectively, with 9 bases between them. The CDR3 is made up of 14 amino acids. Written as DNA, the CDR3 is TGTGCCAGCAGCTTAGCGCGACAGGTCTATGGCTACACCTTC. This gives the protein CASSLARQVYGYTF.

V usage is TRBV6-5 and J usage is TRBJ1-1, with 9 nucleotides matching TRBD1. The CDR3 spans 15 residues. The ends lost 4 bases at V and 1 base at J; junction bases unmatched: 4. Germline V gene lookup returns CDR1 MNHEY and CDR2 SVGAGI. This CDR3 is CASSWGDRANTEAFF. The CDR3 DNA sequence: TGTGCCAGCAGTTGGGGGGACAGGGCGAACACTGAAGCTTTCTTT.

The CDR3 region has the DNA TGTGCCAGCAGCCGGGTAGGTTACGAGCAGTACTTC. It encodes CASSRVGYEQYF. V and J are TRBV27 and TRBJ2-7; no reliable D call. Germline values: CDR1 MNHEY, CDR2 SMNVEV (reference sequence). The V end was cut by 6 bases, the J end by 4 bases, with 10 bases between. CDR3 size: 12 residues.